This T cell receptor (beta chain) came from a study of cytomegalovirus exposure and HLA in healthy donors. Study-wide findings and caveats: Later on, a genetic analysis was performed. It linked a missense variant in DCLRE1C with V- and J-gene trimming of TCR beta. In vitro confirmation showed three CMV-associated chains to be CMV antigen specific. Usually a TCR sequence was rare, but some public TCRs were found in many donors. Previously analyzed data showed that most TCR beta V segments were productive at a frequency of about 87% or about 30%.

About this clone: The antigen is undetermined.

CDR1 is GTSNPN, CDR2 SVGIG, per germline (reference sequence). The CDR3 extends over 13 amino acids. Trimming shortened V by 7 bases and J by 2 bases, and 14 bases separated the two germline ends. In the PCR, 60 Vbeta and 13 Jbeta primers were used. Sequenced by immunoSEQ multiplex PCR; TCRdb stores in-frame clones only, minus some. This sample yields roughly 150,000 clones, of which 70% to 75% are seen a single time; around 1.6% belongs to the top ten. The source of this sequence is a woman under 40 in good health and CMV-seronegative. Sample: PBMCs. The rearrangement joins TRBV30 to TRBJ1-1; TRBD1 might be the D (6 bases). The CDR3 DNA reads TGTGCCTATTCACAGGGAGTCAACACTGAAGCTTTCTTT. Its translation is CAYSQGVNTEAFF.